This T cell receptor beta chain was sequenced in a study of blood T cell repertoires in COVID-19. Study at large: Researchers got acute and convalescent COVID-19 samples from the United States, Italy and Spain. In each case, the material was cDNA or gDNA derived from T cells, B-cell-depleted T cells, or PBMCs.

Per the study methods: Amplified reference gene primers provided the basis for estimating nucleated cell counts. This table comes from immunoSEQ multiplex PCR, and its TCRdb copy is limited to in-frame clones, with some not included. V and J calls and clone size are given by that table; D and trimming were obtained from the DNA. The sample consists of fewer than 75,000 clones, under 85% of them appearing once. Between the trimmed V and J ends, which lost 0 bases and 4 bases, there was a span of 5 bases. The CDR3 length is 13 residues. Germline assignment: CDR1 SGHRS and CDR2 YFSETQ. The material sequenced was peripheral blood. The rearrangement joins TRBV5-1 to TRBJ2-1; D gene uncertain. The TCR originated in a man in his fifties or sixties with acute or convalescent COVID-19. CDR3 sequence (DNA): TGCGCCAGCAGCTTGGAGACTTACAATGAGCAGTTCTTC. Translation: CASSLETYNEQFF.